Presented here are 19 T cell receptor beta chains from one specimen sequenced in a study of blood T cell repertoires in COVID-19. Produced via immunoSEQ multiplex PCR; TCRdb's table is partial and in-frame only. This sample has roughly 260,000 clones, with around nine tenths found just once. Sequenced material: PBMCs or T cells enriched from blood (not recorded which). The receptor source for this set is a woman aged 18-29 years who had recovered from COVID-19.

This clone has just one count. This sequence joins TRBV9 and TRBJ1-2; D perhaps matches TRBD1 (5 bases). V lost 0 bases and J lost 4, with 19 bases in between. The germline V gene encodes CDR1 SGDLS and CDR2 YYNGEE. The CDR3 covers 17 residues. Written as DNA, the CDR3 is TGTGCCAGCAGCGTAGCAGACAGCCCTGGCGGTGGCTATGGCTACACCTTC. It specifies CASSVADSPGGGYGYTF.

The count of this clone is one. This chain links TRBV12-3 or TRBV12-4 with TRBJ1-2; D possibly corresponds to TRBD1 (6 bases). Trimming shortened V by 4 bases and J by 6 bases, and 6 bases separated the two germline ends. The length of the CDR3 is 11 residues. CDR3 loop: CASSSGDGYTF. CDR3 nucleotides: TGTGCCAGCAGTTCAGGGGATGGCTACACCTTC.

The J gene is TRBJ1-2, the V gene TRBV9; D unresolved. Looked up from germline, CDR1 is SGDLS and CDR2 is YYNGEE. CDR3 length equals 13 residues. Deletions cut 2 bases from V and 8 bases from J, with 13 bases between. CDR3 nucleotide sequence: TGTGCCAGCAGCGTCGGGGTAGGGATGGGCTACACCTTC. Translated: CASSVGVGMGYTF.

The chain couples TRBV19 to TRBJ1-6; possible D gene TRBD1, 5 bases. The germline V gene encodes CDR1 LNHDA and CDR2 SQIVND (reference sequence). V was shortened by 6 bases and J by 7 bases, with 22 bases between the two germline ends. The CDR3 totals 17 residues. CDR3 in DNA: TGTGCCAGTAGCCCATTGGCAGGGCGACACCTCAATTCACCCCTCCACTTT. Protein: CASSPLAGRHLNSPLHF.

The genes are TRBV7-9 and TRBJ1-1; 7 bases fit TRBD1. The J segment lost 0 bases and the V segment lost 5 bases, leaving 3 bases of the junction unmatched. This CDR3 is 14 amino acids long. Germline V gives CDR1 SEHNR, CDR2 FQNEAQ (reference sequence). The CDR3 bases are TGTGCCAGCAGCGGGGACAGTTTGAACACTGAAGCTTTCTTT. Protein sequence: CASSGDSLNTEAFF.

The chain combines TRBV7-2 with TRBJ1-2, with TRBD1 matching over 11 bases. The CDR3 runs to 17 residues. Unmatched junction bases numbered 6, after V lost 1 base and J lost 2 bases. Germline assignment: CDR1 SGHTA and CDR2 FQGNSA. Here the CDR3 reads CASSLGGTGGRNYGYTF. CDR3 nucleotide sequence: TGTGCCAGCAGCTTAGGAGGGACAGGGGGTCGCAACTATGGCTACACCTTC.

J is TRBJ1-2 and V is TRBV5-1; TRBD1 aligns across 11 bases. The CDR3 runs 19 residues. The J segment lost 4 bases and the V segment lost 0 bases, leaving 14 bases of the junction unmatched. Germline CDR1 is SGHRS and CDR2 is YFSETQ. The CDR3 DNA reads as TGCGCCAGCAGCTTGGGATATAGCGGGACAGGGGGAGGTGGCTATGGCTACACCTTC. Its protein product is CASSLGYSGTGGGGYGYTF.

The chain joins TRBV7-9 to TRBJ2-7; 7 nucleotides line up with TRBD2. Germline V gene lookup returns CDR1 SEHNR and CDR2 FQNEAQ (reference sequence). The CDR3 is 15 residues long. V dropped 5 bases and J dropped 0; count of bases not matched to a gene: 7. The CDR3 DNA sequence: TGTGCCAGCAGCGCGTCTAGCGGACTCTCCTACGAGCAGTACTTC. Its translation: CASSASSGLSYEQYF.

The CDR3, as DNA: TGTGCCAGCAGGATTAGCGGGGGGAACACCGGGGAGCTGTTTTTT. Protein product: CASRISGGNTGELFF. The chain has TRBV7-3 and TRBJ2-2; 9 bases line up with TRBD2. Unmatched junction bases numbered 3, after V lost 6 bases and J lost 1 base. The CDR3 length is 15 residues. The germline V gene encodes CDR1 SGHTA and CDR2 FQGTGA.

The chain employs TRBV21-1 and TRBJ2-2; the table's TRBD1 call for D was not verified on the DNA. TRBV21-1 has pseudogene status. CDR3 length: 14 amino acids. As DNA, the CDR3 is TGTGCCAGCAACCAGACAGGGCGCACCGGGGAGCTGTTTTTT. This sequence encodes CASNQTGRTGELFF.

On this clone: Other DNA sequences in the sample encode the same CDR3. J is TRBJ2-3 and V is TRBV11-3; the D gene is possibly TRBD1 (8 bases). V was trimmed by 5 bases and J by 3 bases, leaving 15 bases between them. From germline, CDR1 is SGHNT and CDR2 YENEEA. CDR3 length equals 15 residues. As DNA, the CDR3 is TGTGCCAGCAGCCCAGGGGGCGGGAGTACAGATACGCAGTATTTT. Translating gives CASSPGGGSTDTQYF. The whole variable domain, filled in from reference TRBV11-3 and TRBJ2-3, reads EAGVVQSPRYKIIEKKQPVAFWCNPISGHNTLYWYLQNLGQGPELLIRYENEEAVDDSQLPKDRFSAERLKGVDSTLKIQPAELGDSAVYLCASSPGGGSTDTQYFGPGTRLTVL.

The CDR3 region has the DNA TGTGCCAGCTCACCACGCCAGTCTGAAGGCTACACCTTC. It yields the protein CASSPRQSEGYTF. The V and J genes are TRBV18 and TRBJ1-2, with D hard to call. V lost 1 base and J lost 8, with 11 bases in between. The CDR3 extends over 13 amino acids. The V gene's germline CDR1 is KGHSH and CDR2 LQKENI.

This sequence joins TRBV2 and TRBJ1-4; weak D call: TRBD1 (6 bases). The CDR3 sequence is 16 residues long. Between the trimmed V and J ends, which lost 7 bases and 0 bases, there was a span of 15 bases. Germline V gene lookup returns CDR1 SNHLY and CDR2 FYNNEI. This CDR3 is CASTGGGDATNEKLFF. The CDR3 bases are TGTGCCAGCACGGGAGGGGGGGACGCAACTAATGAAAAACTGTTTTTT. Combining the CDR3 with reference TRBV2 and TRBJ1-4 gives the whole variable domain EPEVTQTPSHQVTQMGQEVILRCVPISNHLYFYWYRQILGQKVEFLVSFYNNEISEKSEIFDDQFSVERPDGSNFTLKIRSTKLEDSAMYFCASTGGGDATNEKLFFGSGTQLSVL.

This rearrangement joins TRBV6-6 to TRBJ1-5; the match to TRBD1 covers 7 bases. The CDR3 sequence is 14 residues long. The junction had 2 bases not matched to a gene; V was cut back by 2 bases and J by 4 bases. Looked up from germline, CDR1 is MNHNY and CDR2 is SVGAGI (reference sequence). CDR3 coding DNA: TGTGCCAGCAGTTACCGGGACAGAAATCAGCCCCAGCATTTT. This gives the protein CASSYRDRNQPQHF.

Remarks on this clone: Other DNA sequences in this sample translate to the same CDR3. V is TRBV7-2 and J is TRBJ1-2; D not certain. The V and J ends lost 1 base and 2 bases respectively, with 8 bases between them. Germline CDR1 and CDR2: SGHTA and FQGNSA. There are 14 residues in the CDR3. The CDR3: CASSLGGLNYGYTF. In DNA, the CDR3 is TGTGCCAGCAGCTTAGGAGGGTTGAACTATGGCTACACCTTC. Filled out from reference TRBV7-2 and TRBJ1-2, the complete variable domain reads GAGVSQSPSNKVTEKGKDVELRCDPISGHTALYWYRQSLGQGLEFLIYFQGNSAPDKSGLPSDRFSAERTGGSVSTLTIQRTQQEDSAVYLCASSLGGLNYGYTFGSGTRLTVV.

This clone has a handful of counts. The rearrangement joins TRBV29-1 to TRBJ1-1, with D uncertain. The length of the CDR3 is 11 residues. Looked up from germline, CDR1 is SQVTM and CDR2 is ANQGSEA. V shed 4 bases and J shed 3 bases, with 6 bases lying between them. CDR3 sequence (DNA): TGCAGCGTTGCACGGGACACTGAAGCTTTCTTT. This translates into CSVARDTEAFF. The whole variable domain, remainder taken from reference TRBV29-1 and TRBJ1-1, is SAVISQKPSRDICQRGTSLTIQCQVDSQVTMMFWYRQQPGQSLTLIATANQGSEATYESGFVIDKFPISRPNLTFSTLTVSNMSPEDSSIYLCSVARDTEAFFGQGTRLTVV.

The chain joins TRBV5-5 to TRBJ2-1; D might be TRBD2 (5 bases). V gave up 4 bases and J gave up 15 bases, with 20 bases separating them. The CDR3 sequence is 13 residues long. Germline values: CDR1 SGHKS, CDR2 YYEKEE (reference sequence). This chain's CDR3 is CASSLGPPARGFF. The CDR3 DNA is TGTGCCAGCAGCCTCGGACCCCCCGCCCGGGGGTTCTTC.

The chain uses TRBV27 and TRBJ1-2; TRBD1 matches at 10 bases. V lost 8 bases to trimming and J lost 5 bases; unmatched junction nucleotides: 8. The CDR3 totals 14 residues. Germline V gene lookup returns CDR1 MNHEY and CDR2 SMNVEV (reference sequence). This CDR3 is CASAGQGPPYGYTF. CDR3 nucleotides: TGTGCCAGCGCGGGACAGGGGCCGCCATATGGCTACACCTTC.

The chain has TRBV11-2 and TRBJ2-5; 7 bases map to TRBD2. The germline V gene encodes CDR1 SGHAT and CDR2 FQNNGV. The CDR3 totals 13 residues. Trimming at V came to 5 bases and at J to 4 bases, leaving 4 bases not matched to a gene. The CDR3 here is CASSPTSAETQYF. The CDR3 DNA follows: TGTGCCAGCAGCCCAACTAGCGCAGAGACCCAGTACTTC.